The 25 T cell receptor beta chains reported below all come from one sample, sequenced in a study of T cell repertoires in cytomegalovirus infection. One entry per CDR3 protein, called by TCRdb with MiXCR from the reads. The sample gives around 190,000 distinct CDR3 sequences, 13% to 15% of which show up once; about a quarter is in the top ten. The sequenced sample consisted of PBMCs. Receptors were obtained from a human donor in good health (CMV status not recorded). Some clones in this sample may be carry-over from other donors' samples.

The chain couples TRBV15 to TRBJ1-1; the D gene is possibly TRBD1 (6 bases). Germline V lookup: CDR1 LNHNV, CDR2 YYDKDF (reference sequence). V was trimmed by 5 bases and J by 1 base, leaving 14 bases between them. The CDR3 is 15 residues long. In nucleotides, the CDR3 is TGTGCCACCAGCCCCAGCGGGGGGGCGAACACTGAAGCTTTCTTT. It encodes CATSPSGGANTEAFF.

The sample holds many counts of this clonotype. The rearrangement uses TRBV7-2 and TRBJ2-3, with a tentative D call TRBD2 (6 bases). CDR1 is SGHTA, CDR2 FQGNSA, per germline. V lost 11 bases to trimming and J lost 2 bases, with 14 bases between them. This CDR3 comprises 13 residues. The CDR3 DNA sequence: TGTGCCGGGGGGAGTTCTTTCACAGATACGCAGTATTTT. Translation gives CAGGSSFTDTQYF.

Only a few counts were recorded for this clonotype. J is TRBJ2-3 and V is TRBV10-3; 8 positions agree with TRBD1. Per germline, CDR1 ENHRY and CDR2 SYGVKD. There are 17 residues in the CDR3. Trimming took 2 bases from V and 2 from J; bases not matched to a gene: 9. The CDR3 loop reads CAISEGGTGGITDTQYF. DNA for the CDR3: TGTGCCATCAGTGAGGGGGGTACAGGGGGGATCACAGATACGCAGTATTTT.

This clonotype was seen a handful of times. V gene TRBV20-1 combines with J gene TRBJ2-7; D might be TRBD1 or TRBD2, each matching 6 bases. Trimming removed 2 bases at V and 5 bases at J, with 7 bases between. The germline CDR1 and CDR2 sequences are DFQATT and SNEGSKA (reference sequence). The CDR3 has 11 amino acids. DNA of the CDR3: TGCAGTGCTAGAAGGGGGGACGAGCAGTACTTC. Protein sequence: CSARRGDEQYF.

The chain couples TRBV12-3 or TRBV12-4 to TRBJ2-1; 11 nucleotides match TRBD2. CDR3 length: 17 amino acids. The ends lost 5 bases at V and 2 bases at J; junction bases unmatched: 8. CDR3 sequence reads: CASSTRGSGGAYNEQFF. DNA for the CDR3: TGTGCCAGCAGTACCCGGGGTAGCGGGGGGGCCTACAATGAGCAGTTCTTC.

The sample holds many counts of this clonotype. The junction departs from germline at one end; a sequencing error may be responsible. The rearrangement links TRBV7-2 to TRBJ1-2, with a possible D match to TRBD1 (6 bases). This CDR3 is built from 13 residues. Per the germline V gene, CDR1 is SGHTA and CDR2 is FQGNSA. In DNA form, the CDR3 reads TGTGCCAGCAGCTTAGGCGGAGGGGGTAGGCACTACTTC. It translates to CASSLGGGGRHYF.

The chain recombines TRBV20-1 with TRBJ2-5; tentatively, D is TRBD1 (6 bases). The germline gives CDR1 DFQATT, CDR2 SNEGSKA (reference sequence). The CDR3 runs 15 residues. The V end was cut by 5 bases, the J end by 5 bases, with 21 bases between. CDR3 DNA: TGCAGTGCTGACAGGTCTGGTGGGAGTCGGGAGACCCAGTACTTC. It yields the protein CSADRSGGSRETQYF.

The genes are TRBV2 and TRBJ1-2; D unclear. Looked up from germline, CDR1 is SNHLY and CDR2 is FYNNEI. Trimming took off 6 bases at V and 8 bases at J, with 19 bases between the two ends. The CDR3 spans 14 residues. The CDR3: CASRWRWIDRGYTF. CDR3 DNA sequence: TGTGCCAGCAGGTGGCGGTGGATTGACCGGGGCTACACCTTC. The full variable domain, its missing parts supplied by reference TRBV2 and TRBJ1-2, is EPEVTQTPSHQVTQMGQEVILRCVPISNHLYFYWYRQILGQKVEFLVSFYNNEISEKSEIFDDQFSVERPDGSNFTLKIRSTKLEDSAMYFCASRWRWIDRGYTFGSGTRLTVV.

The V gene is TRBV6-2 or TRBV6-3, the J gene TRBJ2-2; no clear D gene. Germline lookup yields CDR1 MNHEY and CDR2 SVGEGT. The length of the CDR3 is 13 residues. The ends were cut back, 6 bases at V and 7 bases at J, with 12 bases in the middle. In DNA form, the CDR3 reads TGTGCCAGCAGCGTAGACATCGGCGGGGAGCTGTTTTTT. Translated: CASSVDIGGELFF.

The chain links TRBV19 to TRBJ1-5, with D perhaps TRBD1 (5 bases). V gave up 8 bases and J gave up 1 base, with 12 bases separating them. This CDR3 comprises 14 residues. The V gene's germline CDR1 is LNHDA and CDR2 SQIVND (reference sequence). The CDR3 region is CASGTVQSNQPQHF. The CDR3 bases are TGTGCCAGTGGGACGGTTCAAAGCAATCAGCCCCAGCATTTT. The whole variable domain, filled in from reference TRBV19 and TRBJ1-5, reads DGGITQSPKYLFRKEGQNVTLSCEQNLNHDAMYWYRQDPGQGLRLIYYSQIVNDFQKGDIAEGYSVSREKKESFPLTVTSAQKNPTAFYLCASGTVQSNQPQHFGDGTRLSIL.

The J gene is TRBJ2-7, the V gene TRBV7-9; D might be TRBD1 or TRBD2, each matching 5 bases. This CDR3 spans 12 amino acids. V lost 3 bases and J 11 bases, leaving 14 bases between the germline ends. The V gene's germline CDR1 is SEHNR and CDR2 FQNEAQ (reference sequence). The CDR3: CASSFGAEDKYF. CDR3 DNA: TGTGCCAGCAGCTTCGGGGCAGAGGACAAGTACTTC. Looking up the rest from reference TRBV7-9 and TRBJ2-7 gives the full variable domain: DTGVSQNPRHKITKRGQNVTFRCDPISEHNRLYWYRQTLGQGPEFLTYFQNEAQLEKSRLLSDRFSAERPKGSFSTLEIQRTEQGDSAMYLCASSFGAEDKYFGPGTRLTVT.

The genes are TRBV29-1 and TRBJ2-2; 7 bases align to TRBD1. V lost 7 bases to trimming and J lost 3 bases; unmatched junction nucleotides: 5. The CDR3 sequence is 13 residues long. CDR1 and CDR2 (germline): SQVTM, ANQGSEA. The CDR3 DNA reads TGCAGCGGAGCGGACAGGTACACCGGGGAGCTGTTTTTT. Translation gives CSGADRYTGELFF.

This clonotype was detected many times. The chain recombines TRBV28 with TRBJ1-4; TRBD1 might be the D (5 bases). The CDR3 sequence is 14 residues long. Germline loops: CDR1 MDHEN, CDR2 SYDVKM. V was shortened by 5 bases and J by 8 bases, with 15 bases between the two germline ends. The CDR3 nucleotides read TGTGCCAGCAGTCCAGGGAGGGGAGGGGAAAAACTGTTTTTT. Amino acid sequence: CASSPGRGGEKLFF.

This clonotype was observed many times. The V call is TRBV7-2, the J call TRBJ2-1; no firm D call. Trimming took 5 bases from V and 10 from J, leaving 15 bases between them. The V gene's germline CDR1 is SGHTA and CDR2 FQGNSA. The CDR3 has 13 residues. CDR3 nucleotides: TGTGCCAGCAGCACCGGACCGTCTCTGGAGCAGTTCTTC. It yields the protein CASSTGPSLEQFF.

This clonotype showed up many times. CDR3 residues: CASSGGGYGYTF. CDR3 bases: TGTGCCAGCAGTGGAGGGGGCTATGGCTACACCTTC. The V gene is TRBV2, the J gene TRBJ1-2; D might be TRBD1 (6 bases). The CDR3 contains 12 residues. The germline V gene has CDR1 SNHLY and CDR2 FYNNEI. V dropped 4 bases and J dropped 4 bases, with 7 bases sitting between them.

This clonotype was seen at least ten times. The chain carries TRBV7-9 and TRBJ2-5, with 9 bases fitting TRBD1. This CDR3 is 15 amino acids long. V lost 5 bases to trimming and J lost 4 bases; unmatched junction nucleotides: 8. Germline CDR1 and CDR2: SEHNR and FQNEAQ (reference sequence). The CDR3 loop reads CASSNTGQGGETQYF. The DNA for the CDR3 is TGTGCCAGCAGCAACACGGGACAGGGAGGAGAGACCCAGTACTTC.

The CDR3 loop is CASSPPTWTSGNTIYF. The CDR3 DNA follows: TGTGCCAGCAGCCCGCCCACATGGACCTCTGGAAACACCATATATTTT. This sequence joins TRBV14 and TRBJ1-3; D is ambiguous. The germline CDR1 and CDR2 sequences are SGHDN and FVKESK. This CDR3 is 16 amino acids long. The V and J ends lost 4 bases and 0 bases respectively, with 13 bases between them.

The CDR3 region is CSVEEAMNTEAFF. The CDR3 DNA is TGCAGCGTTGAGGAGGCAATGAACACTGAAGCTTTCTTT. The chain uses TRBV29-1 and TRBJ1-1; the D is unclear. There are 13 residues in the CDR3. V lost 3 bases to trimming and J lost 0 bases, with 8 bases between them. Germline V gives CDR1 SQVTM, CDR2 ANQGSEA.

This clonotype was observed at least ten times. The genes are TRBV27 and TRBJ2-1; 13 nucleotides agree with TRBD2. The V gene's germline CDR1 is MNHEY and CDR2 SMNVEV (reference sequence). CDR3 size: 18 residues. V was pared by 5 bases and J by 0 bases, with 7 bases of the junction left unmatched. DNA of the CDR3: TGTGCCAGCAGTCCCTTTGGACTAGCGGGAGCCTCCTACAATGAGCAGTTCTTC. Protein sequence: CASSPFGLAGASYNEQFF.

This clonotype has at least ten counts. The chain uses TRBV7-2 and TRBJ2-7; 8 nucleotides line up with TRBD1. From germline, CDR1 is SGHTA and CDR2 FQGNSA. With 5 bases clipped from V and 3 bases from J, the junction kept 3 bases outside the gene matches. The CDR3 totals 13 residues. CDR3 residues: CASSRTGFYEQYF. DNA of the CDR3: TGTGCCAGCAGCCGGACAGGGTTCTACGAGCAGTACTTC. Looking up the rest from reference TRBV7-2 and TRBJ2-7 gives the full variable domain: GAGVSQSPSNKVTEKGKDVELRCDPISGHTALYWYRQSLGQGLEFLIYFQGNSAPDKSGLPSDRFSAERTGGSVSTLTIQRTQQEDSAVYLCASSRTGFYEQYFGPGTRLTVT.

The chain employs TRBV6-5 and TRBJ1-4, with a tentative D call TRBD1 (5 bases). The CDR3 runs to 15 residues. Germline values: CDR1 MNHEY, CDR2 SVGAGI. V lost 6 bases and J lost 5, with 16 bases in between. The CDR3 is CASRPGEGINEKLFF. The CDR3 nucleotides read TGTGCCAGCAGACCGGGCGAGGGGATCAATGAAAAACTGTTTTTT.

V is TRBV2 and J is TRBJ2-1; D gene ambiguous. This CDR3 contains 14 residues. V was trimmed by 1 base and J by 3 bases, leaving 7 bases between them. CDR1 is SNHLY and CDR2 is FYNNEI in the germline V gene. CDR3 region: CASSEGLLYNEQFF. The CDR3 region has the DNA TGTGCCAGCAGTGAAGGACTCCTCTACAATGAGCAGTTCTTC.

This clonotype was counted many times. This rearrangement joins TRBV7-2 to TRBJ2-1; D is ambiguous. V dropped 3 bases and J dropped 6 bases, with 12 bases sitting between them. Germline V gene data show CDR1 as SGHTA and CDR2 as FQGNSA. This CDR3 contains 14 residues. In nucleotides, the CDR3 is TGTGCCAGCAGCTTGACCCGCGCCGGCAATGAGCAGTTCTTC. This codes for CASSLTRAGNEQFF.

CDR3 nucleotide sequence: TGTGCCAGCAGCATCTCAGGGGGCGCAAACGATGGCTACACCTTC. Amino acid sequence: CASSISGGANDGYTF. This chain uses TRBV3-1 with TRBJ1-2; 8 nucleotides match TRBD1. V lost 5 bases and J lost 6; bases outside the gene matches: 11. Germline CDR1 reads LGHDT; CDR2 reads YNNKEL (reference sequence). This CDR3 contains 15 residues.

This clonotype was counted ten times or more. The chain is built from TRBV11-2 and TRBJ2-5, with a weak D call TRBD1 (8 bases). The CDR3 covers 18 residues. Germline CDR1 reads SGHAT; CDR2 reads FQNNGV. V shed 5 bases and J shed 7 bases, with 29 bases lying between them. The CDR3 DNA sequence: TGTGCCAGCAGCCCGCTCCGGGGGGCAGGGGGCCTGTTGGGGACCCAGTACTTC. Translating gives CASSPLRGAGGLLGTQYF.